One sample yielded the 21 T cell receptor beta chains listed below, sequenced in a study of CD4 T cells in relation to SARS-CoV-2 and coronaviruses (dated by TCRdb to the early 2020s). CD4+ T cells from unexposed donors were collected before the COVID-19 pandemic (2011-2018). After less than 13 days of culture, CD4+ T cells were isolated with the EasySep CD4+ T cell isolation kit. The library was produced with the immunoSEQ multiplex PCR assay. In its TCRdb copy, this immuneACCESS table keeps in-frame sequences only and misses some clones. Where compared with another copy, unresolved V genes explain less than half of these, and the others have no known cause. The sample records tens of thousands of clones, about 80% of which are singletons. The ten largest clones capture roughly an eighth of the sample. The antigens these receptors bind are not known. Sequencing input: CD4+ T cells from PBMCs, cultured in vitro. Receptors were obtained from a human donor in good health.

This chain uses TRBV19 with TRBJ2-3, with TRBD1 as a possible D gene (6 bases). Germline-derived CDR1 and CDR2 are LNHDA and SQIVND (reference sequence). The CDR3 is 14 amino acids. Trimming took off 8 bases at V and 0 bases at J, with 12 bases between the two ends. CDR3 DNA: TGTGCCAGTTCCCCGACAGGAAGCACAGATACGCAGTATTTT. It is translated as CASSPTGSTDTQYF. The whole variable domain, remainder taken from reference TRBV19 and TRBJ2-3, is DGGITQSPKYLFRKEGQNVTLSCEQNLNHDAMYWYRQDPGQGLRLIYYSQIVNDFQKGDIAEGYSVSREKKESFPLTVTSAQKNPTAFYLCASSPTGSTDTQYFGPGTRLTVL.

The rearrangement links TRBV6-4 to TRBJ2-7; D unresolved. Germline V lookup: CDR1 MRHNA, CDR2 SNTAGT. The CDR3 is 16 residues long. V was cut by 3 bases and J by 3 bases, with 18 bases left in between. CDR3 nucleotides: TGTGCCAGCAGTGAAGTCTTGGCGGTAAGATACTACGAGCAGTACTTC. Its translation: CASSEVLAVRYYEQYF.

This clone was counted once. The rearrangement uses TRBV7-8 and TRBJ1-4; 7 bases are shared with TRBD1. The V and J ends lost 5 bases and 7 bases, in that order; junction bases with no gene match: 13. The CDR3 extends over 16 amino acids. The germline V gene encodes CDR1 SGHVS and CDR2 FQNEAQ. The DNA for the CDR3 is TGTGCCAGCAGCCGACAGGGAGGAATTACTTTTGAAAAACTGTTTTTT. It codes for CASSRQGGITFEKLFF. Full variable domain (missing parts from reference TRBV7-8 and TRBJ1-4): GAGVSQSPRYKVAKRGQDVALRCDPISGHVSLFWYQQALGQGPEFLTYFQNEAQLDKSGLPSDRFFAERPEGSVSTLKIQRTQQEDSAVYLCASSRQGGITFEKLFFGSGTQLSVL.

The genes are TRBV7-9 and TRBJ2-7; 8 bases fit TRBD2. Germline V gene lookup returns CDR1 SEHNR and CDR2 FQNEAQ (reference sequence). With V trimmed by 5 bases and J by 5 bases, 14 bases remained unmatched. This CDR3 has 16 residues. The CDR3 protein is CASSGGGWREEDEQYF. The CDR3 coding sequence is TGTGCCAGCAGCGGAGGGGGTTGGCGGGAGGAAGACGAGCAGTACTTC. The full variable domain, with the rest looked up from reference TRBV7-9 and TRBJ2-7, is DTGVSQNPRHKITKRGQNVTFRCDPISEHNRLYWYRQTLGQGPEFLTYFQNEAQLEKSRLLSDRFSAERPKGSFSTLEIQRTEQGDSAMYLCASSGGGWREEDEQYFGPGTRLTVT.

V gene TRBV3-1 (or the pseudogene TRBV3-2) combines with J gene TRBJ2-7, with 8 bases matching TRBD2. CDR1 is LGHDT, CDR2 YNNKEL, per germline (reference sequence). The V segment lost 2 bases and the J segment 6 bases; nucleotides outside the gene matches: 9. The CDR3 runs 15 residues. Here the CDR3 reads CASSQPGLVPLEQYF. The CDR3 DNA follows: TGTGCCAGCAGCCAACCGGGACTAGTTCCTCTCGAGCAGTACTTC.

The chain links TRBV18 to TRBJ1-5; maybe TRBD1 (5 bases). This CDR3 is built from 15 residues. The V gene's germline CDR1 is KGHSH and CDR2 LQKENI. V was trimmed by 2 bases and J by 3 bases, leaving 11 bases between them. CDR3 bases: TGTGCCAGCTCACCAACCAGGGACTCCAATCAGCCCCAGCATTTT. This codes for CASSPTRDSNQPQHF.

This clone was seen only a few times. The rearrangement joins TRBV3-1 (or the pseudogene TRBV3-2) to TRBJ1-6, with no clear D. Germline V gene lookup returns CDR1 LGHDT and CDR2 YNNKEL (reference sequence). The CDR3 contains 15 residues. V was clipped by 0 bases and J by 7 bases, with 10 bases between them. The CDR3: CASSQEFSANSPLHF. CDR3 bases: TGTGCCAGCAGCCAAGAGTTCTCAGCCAATTCACCCCTCCACTTT.

This chain connects TRBV10-1 to TRBJ1-1; D uncertain. Trimming removed 4 bases from V and 1 base from J, with 13 bases in between. The CDR3 totals 15 residues. The germline V gene encodes CDR1 WNHNN and CDR2 SYGVQD (reference sequence). The CDR3 reads CASSGSWSSNTEAFF. CDR3 DNA: TGCGCCAGCAGTGGATCCTGGTCATCGAACACTGAAGCTTTCTTT.

V and J are TRBV27 and TRBJ2-7; 8 bases are shared with TRBD1. Germline CDR1 MNHEY, CDR2 SMNVEV (reference sequence). The ends lost 3 bases at V and 2 bases at J; junction bases unmatched: 9. This CDR3 comprises 16 residues. CDR3 sequence (DNA): TGTGCCAGCAGTTTTTTACCCGGGACAGGTCCCTACGAGCAGTACTTC. Translating it yields CASSFLPGTGPYEQYF.

As to this clone: The junction departs from germline at one end; a sequencing error may be responsible. The rearrangement uses TRBV5-1 and TRBJ2-5; TRBD1 agrees at 7 bases. The CDR3 runs 15 residues. CDR1 and CDR2 from the germline V gene are SGHRS and YFSETQ. The CDR3, as DNA: TGCGCCAGCAGCTTGGCCGGGACAGCCCAAGAGGCCCAGTACTTC. As protein: CASSLAGTAQEAQYF.

This clone was detected only once. J is TRBJ2-1 and V is TRBV19, with 8 bases lining up with TRBD2. This CDR3 spans 15 amino acids. V lost 7 bases, J lost 2 bases, and 7 bases stayed unmatched. Germline lookup yields CDR1 LNHDA and CDR2 SQIVND (reference sequence). For the CDR3, the DNA is TGTGCCAGTACTCGCGCGGGAGGCCCCTACAATGAGCAGTTCTTC. As protein: CASTRAGGPYNEQFF.

The chain has TRBV28 and TRBJ1-2, with a possible D match to TRBD1 (6 bases). The V gene lost 2 bases and the J gene lost 3 bases, with 16 bases spanning the gap. Germline V CDR1 and CDR2: MDHEN, SYDVKM. The CDR3 has 16 amino acids. CDR3 nucleotide sequence: TGTGCCAGCAGTTTAGGGGGGGCCCAAATACACTATGGCTACACCTTC. This sequence encodes CASSLGGAQIHYGYTF.

The chain carries TRBV5-1 and TRBJ2-2; TRBD1 matches at 8 bases. V lost 4 bases to trimming and J lost 6 bases; unmatched junction nucleotides: 8. This CDR3 comprises 15 residues. CDR1 and CDR2 (germline): SGHRS, YFSETQ. The chain's CDR3 is CASSAYAGGSGELFF. CDR3 DNA sequence: TGCGCCAGCAGCGCCTACGCAGGGGGCTCCGGGGAGCTGTTTTTT.

This clone was seen more than once but under ten times. The V call is TRBV5-1, the J call TRBJ1-2; the D is unclear. CDR1 and CDR2 from the germline V gene are SGHRS and YFSETQ. There are 13 residues in the CDR3. V gave up 0 bases and J gave up 3 bases, with 6 bases separating them. For the CDR3, the DNA is TGCGCCAGCAGCTTGGGACGGGACTATGGCTACACCTTC. It specifies CASSLGRDYGYTF.

V is TRBV24-1 and J is TRBJ2-6; D possibly corresponds to TRBD2 (5 bases). CDR3 length equals 17 residues. Germline V gives CDR1 KGHDR, CDR2 SFDVKD. Trimming removed 3 bases from V and 2 bases from J, with 13 bases in between. The chain's CDR3 is CATSDTGGDPGANVLTF. Written as DNA, the CDR3 is TGTGCCACCAGTGATACCGGAGGCGATCCTGGGGCCAACGTCCTGACTTTC.

The chain carries TRBV9 and TRBJ2-1; TRBD2 agrees at 7 bases. Germline assignment: CDR1 SGDLS and CDR2 YYNGEE. V trimming: 0 bases; J trimming: 1 base; junction bases outside the gene matches: 4. The CDR3 is 16 residues long. CDR3 sequence: CASSVAGGRSYNEQFF. CDR3 nucleotides: TGTGCCAGCAGCGTAGCTGGCGGGAGATCCTACAATGAGCAGTTCTTC.

The chain recombines TRBV6-5 with TRBJ1-3; 8 bases line up with TRBD1. Per germline, CDR1 MNHEY and CDR2 SVGAGI. V lost 6 bases, J lost 0 bases, and 4 bases stayed unmatched. The CDR3 is 15 amino acids. The CDR3 is CASSLGQVSGNTIYF. CDR3 nucleotide sequence: TGTGCCAGCAGCTTGGGACAGGTCTCTGGAAACACCATATATTTT.

The V and J genes are TRBV24-1 and TRBJ2-3; the match to TRBD2 covers 13 bases. The CDR3 is made up of 17 amino acids. Looked up from germline, CDR1 is KGHDR and CDR2 is SFDVKD. V lost 0 bases, J lost 3 bases, and 2 bases stayed unmatched. For the CDR3, the DNA is TGTGCCACCAGTGATTTGGGACTAGCGGGAGCAACAGATACGCAGTATTTT. Residues: CATSDLGLAGATDTQYF.

The chain recombines TRBV2 with TRBJ1-1, with D perhaps TRBD1 (5 bases). This CDR3 is 12 amino acids long. V shed 4 bases and J shed 6 bases, with 9 bases lying between them. Germline values: CDR1 SNHLY, CDR2 FYNNEI. The CDR3 DNA sequence: TGTGCCAGCAGTGTAGGGGCTTCTGAAGCTTTCTTT. This codes for CASSVGASEAFF.

This clone was recorded a few times. This chain uses TRBV5-1 with TRBJ2-3; 8 bases fit TRBD1. Trimming took 4 bases from V and 2 from J; bases not matched to a gene: 6. The germline CDR1 and CDR2 sequences are SGHRS and YFSETQ. The CDR3 totals 15 residues. CDR3 loop: CASSLQGAFTDTQYF. DNA for the CDR3: TGCGCCAGCAGCCTGCAGGGGGCTTTCACAGATACGCAGTATTTT.

This clone has a single count. The rearrangement uses TRBV4-1 and TRBJ2-7; TRBD2 is a possible D gene (6 bases). The germline V gene has CDR1 MGHRA and CDR2 YSYEKL. V was cut by 0 bases and J by 4 bases, with 19 bases left in between. This CDR3 has 17 residues. The DNA of the CDR3 is TGCGCCAGCAGCCAAGAGGGGACTCTTAAAGACGGTTACGAGCAGTACTTC. It specifies CASSQEGTLKDGYEQYF.